Following are 28 T cell receptor beta chains from one sample sequenced in a study of human thymus T cells. Only in-frame clones appear in the TCRdb table, and some are missing; sequencing was by immunoSEQ multiplex PCR. The sample contains fewer than 85,000 clones, 90% to 95% of which appear only once. Thymus tissue for the work was resected from patients undergoing corrective heart surgery. Sequencing used thymus tissue. The origin of the receptors is a girl under three years old with a congenital heart defect but otherwise immunologically healthy.

This clone has a single count. This chain connects TRBV19 to TRBJ1-1; D may be TRBD1 (5 bases). The CDR3 runs 15 residues. Trimming took 3 bases from V and 8 from J, leaving 19 bases between them. Germline V gene lookup returns CDR1 LNHDA and CDR2 SQIVND (reference sequence). The CDR3: CASSIRPWQGPEAFF. CDR3 nucleotides: TGTGCCAGTAGTATCCGTCCCTGGCAGGGTCCCGAAGCTTTCTTT. Supplemented by reference TRBV19 and TRBJ1-1, the full variable domain reads DGGITQSPKYLFRKEGQNVTLSCEQNLNHDAMYWYRQDPGQGLRLIYYSQIVNDFQKGDIAEGYSVSREKKESFPLTVTSAQKNPTAFYLCASSIRPWQGPEAFFGQGTRLTVV.

The gene calls are TRBV7-2 and TRBJ2-7, with D possibly being TRBD2 (6 bases). Germline assignment: CDR1 SGHTA and CDR2 FQGNSA. The CDR3 is made up of 15 amino acids. The ends were cut back, 5 bases at V and 0 bases at J, with 14 bases in the middle. The CDR3 sequence: CASSPRGNSSYEQYF. The DNA of the CDR3 is TGTGCCAGCAGCCCCCGGGGGAACAGCTCCTACGAGCAGTACTTC.

This chain joins TRBV6-5 and TRBJ1-1; D unclear. The CDR3 loop spans 12 amino acids. V was shortened by 5 bases and J by 8 bases, with 12 bases between the two germline ends. The germline gives CDR1 MNHEY, CDR2 SVGAGI. The CDR3 DNA sequence: TGTGCCAGCAGTGAGCCCCCCGACGAAGCTTTCTTT. Residues: CASSEPPDEAFF.

The rearrangement joins TRBV19 to TRBJ2-7; 9 bases match TRBD2. V lost 5 bases, J lost 0 bases, and 8 bases stayed unmatched. This CDR3 is 16 amino acids long. Germline values: CDR1 LNHDA, CDR2 SQIVND (reference sequence). CDR3 loop: CASSLTSGTSSYEQYF. For the CDR3, the DNA is TGTGCCAGTAGTCTGACTAGCGGCACAAGCTCCTACGAGCAGTACTTC. Based on the CDR3 plus reference TRBV19 and TRBJ2-7, the full variable domain is DGGITQSPKYLFRKEGQNVTLSCEQNLNHDAMYWYRQDPGQGLRLIYYSQIVNDFQKGDIAEGYSVSREKKESFPLTVTSAQKNPTAFYLCASSLTSGTSSYEQYFGPGTRLTVT.

There are a few counts of this clone. The V and J genes are TRBV29-1 and TRBJ1-2; D remains unclear. V was clipped by 3 bases and J by 2 bases, with 13 bases between them. Germline CDR1 reads SQVTM; CDR2 reads ANQGSEA. The CDR3 is 14 residues long. CDR3: CSVDAAYGNYGYTF. In DNA, the CDR3 is TGCAGCGTTGATGCAGCCTACGGGAACTATGGCTACACCTTC.

The chain combines TRBV5-4 with TRBJ1-1; 7 nucleotides align to TRBD1. This CDR3 spans 14 amino acids. Germline V gene sequence: CDR1 SGHNT, CDR2 YYREEE (reference sequence). J lost 4 bases, V lost 3 bases, and 6 bases had no gene match. The CDR3 spells CASSSHRGGTEAFF. As DNA, the CDR3 is TGTGCCAGCAGCTCCCACAGGGGCGGCACTGAAGCTTTCTTT. The full variable domain, its missing parts supplied by reference TRBV5-4 and TRBJ1-1, is ETGVTQSPTHLIKTRGQQVTLRCSSQSGHNTVSWYQQALGQGPQFIFQYYREEENGRGNFPPRFSGLQFPNYSSELNVNALELDDSALYLCASSSHRGGTEAFFGQGTRLTVV.

The chain is built from TRBV6-6 and TRBJ2-1; no firm D call. CDR3 length equals 16 residues. CDR1 is MNHNY and CDR2 is SVGAGI in the germline V gene (reference sequence). Trimming removed 3 bases at V and 0 bases at J, with 12 bases between. The CDR3: CASSYLQAFSYNEQFF. The CDR3 DNA follows: TGTGCCAGCAGTTATCTGCAGGCGTTCTCCTACAATGAGCAGTTCTTC.

The sample holds a few counts of this clone. The gene calls are TRBV11-2 and TRBJ1-1; possible D gene TRBD1, 5 bases. Trimming stripped 4 bases from V and 5 bases from J, with 17 bases between. Germline V gene sequence: CDR1 SGHAT, CDR2 FQNNGV. The length of the CDR3 is 15 residues. In DNA, the CDR3 is TGTGCCAGCAGCTCGGCAGGGACGGAGATGACTGAAGCTTTCTTT. Its translation: CASSSAGTEMTEAFF.

The gene calls are TRBV11-1 and TRBJ2-7; unclear D gene. Trimming stripped 6 bases from V and 2 bases from J, with 11 bases between. This CDR3 is built from 13 residues. Germline V gene sequence: CDR1 SGHAT, CDR2 FQDESV (reference sequence). CDR3 loop: CASSSDSAYEQYF. CDR3 nucleotide sequence: TGTGCCAGCAGTTCTGACTCCGCCTACGAGCAGTACTTC.

The V call is TRBV7-9, the J call TRBJ1-2; 7 nucleotides align to TRBD1. The CDR3 totals 14 residues. Germline-derived CDR1 and CDR2 are SEHNR and FQNEAQ (reference sequence). V gave up 4 bases and J gave up 3 bases; unmatched junction bases: 5. CDR3 amino acids: CASSSQGKDYGYTF. For the CDR3, the DNA is TGTGCCAGCAGCTCACAGGGGAAGGACTATGGCTACACCTTC.

The chain has TRBV5-1 and TRBJ2-3; no firm D call. This CDR3 comprises 12 residues. The ends were cut back, 1 base at V and 3 bases at J, with 3 bases in the middle. From germline, CDR1 is SGHRS and CDR2 YFSETQ. As DNA, the CDR3 is TGCGCCAGCAGCTTGTTTACAGATACGCAGTATTTT. Encoded protein: CASSLFTDTQYF. Filled out from reference TRBV5-1 and TRBJ2-3, the complete variable domain reads KAGVTQTPRYLIKTRGQQVTLSCSPISGHRSVSWYQQTPGQGLQFLFEYFSETQRNKGNFPGRFSGRQFSNSRSEMNVSTLELGDSALYLCASSLFTDTQYFGPGTRLTVL.

The genes are TRBV30 and TRBJ1-2; TRBD1 agrees at 7 bases. The CDR3 loop spans 14 amino acids. Germline V CDR1 and CDR2: GTSNPN, SVGIG (reference sequence). Trimming cost V 8 bases and J 7 bases; bases outside gene matches: 16. As DNA, the CDR3 is TGTGCCCAAACCAAGGAGGGGGCTTCTGGTGGCTACACCTTC. Translating gives CAQTKEGASGGYTF.

J is TRBJ2-1 and V is TRBV5-1; D not resolved. Germline V lookup: CDR1 SGHRS, CDR2 YFSETQ. CDR3 size: 13 residues. Trimming removed 5 bases at V and 6 bases at J, with 12 bases between. The DNA of the CDR3 is TGCGCCAGCAGAGATTTAAGGGCCAATGAGCAGTTCTTC. Protein product: CASRDLRANEQFF.

V usage is TRBV6-1 and J usage is TRBJ1-5, with a possible D match to TRBD1 (5 bases). Germline V gene sequence: CDR1 MNHNS, CDR2 SASEGT. The CDR3 has 18 residues. With 0 bases removed from V and 3 bases from J, the gap between germline ends came to 18 bases. The CDR3 DNA reads TGTGCCAGCAGTGAAGCGCTTGGGGGAACGGGGGTCAATCAGCCCCAGCATTTT. Translated: CASSEALGGTGVNQPQHF.

The gene calls are TRBV5-6 and TRBJ2-2; 11 bases match TRBD1. In germline, CDR1 is SGHDT, CDR2 YYEEEE. There are 16 residues in the CDR3. V lost 5 bases and J lost 6; bases outside the gene matches: 9. The CDR3 reads CASRQNGTGGSGELFF. The CDR3 bases are TGTGCCAGCAGACAAAACGGGACAGGGGGATCCGGGGAGCTGTTTTTT.

This rearrangement joins TRBV4-3 to TRBJ2-1; D is ambiguous. The CDR3 is 14 residues long. V dropped 3 bases and J dropped 12 bases, with 18 bases sitting between them. Looked up from germline, CDR1 is LGHNA and CDR2 is YSLEER. The CDR3 is CASSHPPSTSGQFF. The CDR3 bases are TGCGCCAGCAGCCATCCCCCCTCTACATCGGGGCAGTTCTTC.

The genes are TRBV11-2 and TRBJ2-1, with TRBD2 matching 8 bases. CDR1 is SGHAT and CDR2 is FQNNGV in the germline V gene. Unmatched junction bases numbered 14, after V lost 5 bases and J lost 8 bases. The CDR3 loop spans 16 amino acids. CDR3 loop: CASSPCGTRRQDEQFF. Written as DNA, the CDR3 is TGTGCCAGCAGCCCATGTGGGACTAGGCGTCAGGATGAGCAGTTCTTC.

The gene calls are TRBV27 and TRBJ1-2; 8 nucleotides match TRBD1. With V trimmed by 3 bases and J by 6 bases, 6 bases remained unmatched. This CDR3 spans 14 amino acids. CDR1 and CDR2 (germline): MNHEY, SMNVEV (reference sequence). The CDR3 region is CASSLDGTGHGYTF. The CDR3 nucleotides read TGTGCCAGCAGTTTGGATGGGACAGGCCATGGCTACACCTTC.

The chain joins TRBV28 to TRBJ1-2, with 9 nucleotides matching TRBD1. V shed 2 bases, J shed 5 bases, and the junction held 9 bases outside the gene matches. The CDR3 contains 16 residues. CDR1 MDHEN and CDR2 SYDVKM come from the germline V gene. The CDR3 DNA sequence: TGTGCCAGCAGTTTACTAACCCGGGACAGGGTTTATGGCTACACCTTC. This gives the protein CASSLLTRDRVYGYTF.

The CDR3 spells CASSFGQEIWDEQYF. As DNA, the CDR3 is TGTGCCAGTAGTTTTGGACAGGAAATATGGGACGAGCAGTACTTC. The chain combines TRBV19 with TRBJ2-7; 7 bases agree with TRBD1. Unmatched junction bases numbered 12, after V lost 5 bases and J lost 5 bases. This CDR3 comprises 15 residues. The germline gives CDR1 LNHDA, CDR2 SQIVND (reference sequence).

The genes are TRBV6-5 and TRBJ1-4; 7 bases are a match to TRBD1. Germline lookup yields CDR1 MNHEY and CDR2 SVGAGI. The CDR3 sequence is 13 residues long. V lost 5 bases, J lost 8 bases, and 5 bases stayed unmatched. This CDR3 is CASSGQGGEKLFF. CDR3 sequence (DNA): TGTGCCAGCAGTGGACAAGGGGGCGAAAAACTGTTTTTT.

This sequence joins TRBV25-1 and TRBJ1-2; D not certain. Trimming shortened V by 3 bases and J by 4 bases, and 3 bases separated the two germline ends. Germline CDR1 MGHDK, CDR2 SYGVNS. The CDR3 runs to 11 residues. As DNA, the CDR3 is TGTGCCAGCAGTGAGGTCTATGGCTACACCTTC. It yields the protein CASSEVYGYTF.

The chain combines TRBV7-9 with TRBJ1-1, with a possible D match to TRBD1 (5 bases). Germline V gives CDR1 SEHNR, CDR2 FQNEAQ (reference sequence). The CDR3 is made up of 15 amino acids. V lost 2 bases and J lost 7, with 17 bases in between. The CDR3 protein is CASSLLSGGKIEAFF. The DNA for the CDR3 is TGTGCCAGCAGCTTATTAAGTGGGGGGAAGATTGAAGCTTTCTTT.

The chain uses TRBV7-2 and TRBJ2-5; 7 nucleotides align to TRBD2. Gene TRBJ2-7 matches the end of the DNA better, so the J call may be wrong. Germline CDR1 reads SGHTA; CDR2 reads FQGNSA. The length of the CDR3 is 14 residues. In nucleotides, the CDR3 is TGTGCCAGCAGTACACTAGCGTACCGCTACGAGCAGTACTTC. This sequence encodes CASSTLAYRYEQYF.

The chain employs TRBV6-6 and TRBJ1-2, with D uncertain. Germline values: CDR1 MNHNY, CDR2 SVGAGI (reference sequence). This CDR3 has 11 residues. The V end was cut by 4 bases, the J end by 8 bases, with 8 bases between. The CDR3 reads CASSSRAGYTF. CDR3 DNA sequence: TGTGCCAGCAGTTCTAGAGCGGGCTACACCTTC.

The chain combines TRBV10-3 with TRBJ2-2, with D perhaps being TRBD1 or TRBD2 (5 bases each). V was pared by 2 bases and J by 3 bases, with 22 bases between. The CDR3 totals 19 residues. Germline values: CDR1 ENHRY, CDR2 SYGVKD. CDR3 sequence: CAISEPLLPPGRDTGELFF. DNA for the CDR3: TGTGCCATCAGTGAGCCCCTTTTACCACCGGGACGGGACACCGGGGAGCTGTTTTTT.

The chain employs TRBV29-1 and TRBJ2-1; unclear D gene. This CDR3 spans 15 amino acids. The germline gives CDR1 SQVTM, CDR2 ANQGSEA. The V end lost 4 bases, the J end lost 6 bases, and 19 bases lay between the germline ends. The CDR3 is CSVVRGSLGINEQFF. Written as DNA, the CDR3 is TGCAGCGTTGTTCGTGGTAGTTTGGGGATCAATGAGCAGTTCTTC.

This chain uses TRBV5-8 with TRBJ2-1; TRBD2 aligns across 9 bases. After removal of 0 bases from V and 7 bases from J, the junction contained 5 bases not matched to a gene. The CDR3 sequence is 15 residues long. The germline V gene encodes CDR1 SGHTS and CDR2 YDEGEE. In nucleotides, the CDR3 is TGTGCCAGCAGCTTGGGTCTAGCGGGATTGAATGAGCAGTTCTTC. Protein product: CASSLGLAGLNEQFF.